This T cell receptor (beta chain) was identified during a study of CD8 T cells in Susac syndrome. The CDR3 is made up of 10 amino acids. Germline CDR1 reads SQVTM; CDR2 reads ANQGSEA. This clonotype was recorded once. Random hexamers were used to reverse transcribe 0.5 to 1 ug of RNA. The amplification used immunoSEQ multiplex PCR on TCR beta CDR3; it spanned 54 Vbeta and 13 Jbeta. TCRdb reprocessed the immunoSEQ multiplex PCR reads with MiXCR, giving one entry per CDR3 protein. The profile shows hundreds of thousands of distinct CDR3 sequences, around 95% of them singletons. This TCR was sampled from a human donor with multiple sclerosis. Sequencing was performed on CD4+ T cells from PBMCs. This chain connects TRBV29-1 to TRBJ2-3; 7 bases map to TRBD2. In nucleotides, the CDR3 is TGCAGTGCGGCGGGGGTTACGCAGTATTTT. Translated: CSAAGVTQYF.